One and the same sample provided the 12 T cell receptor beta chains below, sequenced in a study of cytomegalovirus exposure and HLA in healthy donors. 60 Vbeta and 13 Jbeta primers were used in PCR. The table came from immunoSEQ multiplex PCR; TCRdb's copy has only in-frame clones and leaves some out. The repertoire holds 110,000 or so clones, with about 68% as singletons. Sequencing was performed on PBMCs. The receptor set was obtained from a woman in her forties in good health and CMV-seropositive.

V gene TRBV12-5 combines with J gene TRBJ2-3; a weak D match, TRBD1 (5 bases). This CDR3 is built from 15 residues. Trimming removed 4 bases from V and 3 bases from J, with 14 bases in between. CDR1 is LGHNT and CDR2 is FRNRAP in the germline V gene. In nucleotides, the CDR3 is TGTGCTAGTGGTTCTCAGGGTGTCAAGACAGATACGCAGTATTTT. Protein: CASGSQGVKTDTQYF.

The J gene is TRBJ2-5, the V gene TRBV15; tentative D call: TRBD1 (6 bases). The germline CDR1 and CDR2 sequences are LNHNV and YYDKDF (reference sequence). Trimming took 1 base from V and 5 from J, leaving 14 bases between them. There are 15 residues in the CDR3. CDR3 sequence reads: CATSRVNRVRETQYF. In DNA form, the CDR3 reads TGTGCCACCAGCAGAGTAAACAGGGTTAGGGAGACCCAGTACTTC.

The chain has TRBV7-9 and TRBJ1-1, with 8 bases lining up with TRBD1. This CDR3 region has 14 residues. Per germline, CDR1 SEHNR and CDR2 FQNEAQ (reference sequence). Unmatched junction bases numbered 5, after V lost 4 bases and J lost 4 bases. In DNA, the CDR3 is TGTGCCAGCAGCTCGGACAGGGCGATCACTGAAGCTTTCTTT. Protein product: CASSSDRAITEAFF.

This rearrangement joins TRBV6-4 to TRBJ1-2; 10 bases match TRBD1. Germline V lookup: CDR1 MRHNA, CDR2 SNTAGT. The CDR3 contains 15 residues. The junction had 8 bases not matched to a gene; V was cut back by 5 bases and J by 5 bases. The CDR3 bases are TGTGCCAGCAGTCCGACAGGGGGCGAAGGGTATGGCTACACCTTC. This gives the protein CASSPTGGEGYGYTF.

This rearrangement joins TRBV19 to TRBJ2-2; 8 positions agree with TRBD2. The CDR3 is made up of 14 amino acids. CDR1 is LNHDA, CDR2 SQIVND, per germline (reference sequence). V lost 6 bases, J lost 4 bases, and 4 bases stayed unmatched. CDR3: CASRREGRTGELFF. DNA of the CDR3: TGTGCCAGTAGACGGGAGGGCCGCACCGGGGAGCTGTTTTTT. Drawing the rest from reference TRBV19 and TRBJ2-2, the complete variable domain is DGGITQSPKYLFRKEGQNVTLSCEQNLNHDAMYWYRQDPGQGLRLIYYSQIVNDFQKGDIAEGYSVSREKKESFPLTVTSAQKNPTAFYLCASRREGRTGELFFGEGSRLTVL.

CDR3 DNA sequence: TGCGCCAGCAGGATCCAAGCCGGGGGGAATGAGCAGTTCTTC. This encodes CASRIQAGGNEQFF. The chain joins TRBV5-1 to TRBJ2-1, with 7 bases that match TRBD2. Germline trimming cut 5 bases from V and 7 bases from J; bases unmatched to any gene: 9. The CDR3 consists of 14 residues. Germline V CDR1 and CDR2: SGHRS, YFSETQ. The entire variable domain, with the rest obtained from reference TRBV5-1 and TRBJ2-1, is as follows: KAGVTQTPRYLIKTRGQQVTLSCSPISGHRSVSWYQQTPGQGLQFLFEYFSETQRNKGNFPGRFSGRQFSNSRSEMNVSTLELGDSALYLCASRIQAGGNEQFFGPGTRLTVL.

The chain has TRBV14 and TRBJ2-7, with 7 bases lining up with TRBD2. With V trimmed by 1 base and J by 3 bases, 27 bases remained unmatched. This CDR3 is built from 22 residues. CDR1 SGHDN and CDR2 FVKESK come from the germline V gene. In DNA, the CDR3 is TGTGCCAGCAGCCAAGCCATTATAGAAGCGGGACTGATAGCGGGCGTCATCTACGAGCAGTACTTC. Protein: CASSQAIIEAGLIAGVIYEQYF.

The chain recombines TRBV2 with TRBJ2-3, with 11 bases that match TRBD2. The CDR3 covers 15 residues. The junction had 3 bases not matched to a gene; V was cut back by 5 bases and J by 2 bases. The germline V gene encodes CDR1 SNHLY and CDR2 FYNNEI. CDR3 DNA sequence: TGTGCCAGCAGTTATAGCGGGGGGGTCACAGATACGCAGTATTTT. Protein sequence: CASSYSGGVTDTQYF.

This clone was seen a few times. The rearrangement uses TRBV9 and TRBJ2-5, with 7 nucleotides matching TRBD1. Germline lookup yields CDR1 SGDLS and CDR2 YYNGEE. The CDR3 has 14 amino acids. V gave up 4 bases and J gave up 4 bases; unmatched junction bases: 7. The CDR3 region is CASSPRRGLETQYF. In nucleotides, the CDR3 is TGTGCCAGCAGCCCCCGAAGGGGGCTAGAGACCCAGTACTTC.

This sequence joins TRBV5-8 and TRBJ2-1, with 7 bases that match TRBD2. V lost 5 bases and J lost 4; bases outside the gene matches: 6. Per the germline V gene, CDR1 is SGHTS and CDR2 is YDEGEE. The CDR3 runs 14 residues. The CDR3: CASSERGGYNEQFF. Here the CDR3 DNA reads TGTGCCAGCAGTGAACGGGGAGGGTACAATGAGCAGTTCTTC. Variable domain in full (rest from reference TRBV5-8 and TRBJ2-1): EAGVTQSPTHLIKTRGQQATLRCSPISGHTSVYWYQQALGLGLQFLLWYDEGEERNRGNFPPRFSGRQFPNYSSELNVNALELEDSALYLCASSERGGYNEQFFGPGTRLTVL.

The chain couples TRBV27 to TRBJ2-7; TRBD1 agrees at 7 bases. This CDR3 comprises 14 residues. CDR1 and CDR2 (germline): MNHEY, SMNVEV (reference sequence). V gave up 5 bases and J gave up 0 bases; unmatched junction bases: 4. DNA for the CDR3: TGTGCCAGCAGTCCGACAGGGTACTCCTACGAGCAGTACTTC. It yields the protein CASSPTGYSYEQYF.

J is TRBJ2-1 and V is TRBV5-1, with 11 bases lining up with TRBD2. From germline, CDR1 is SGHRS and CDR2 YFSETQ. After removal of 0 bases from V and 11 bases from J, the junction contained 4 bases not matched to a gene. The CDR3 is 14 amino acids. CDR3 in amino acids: CASSLDASGGKQFF. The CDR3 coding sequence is TGCGCCAGCAGCTTGGACGCTAGCGGGGGGAAGCAGTTCTTC.